This T cell receptor beta chain appears in the sequencing data of a study of blood T cells in healthy people across ages. Germline V gives CDR1 SGHVS, CDR2 FNYEAQ. Trimming pared 5 bases from V and 0 bases from J, leaving 11 bases between. The CDR3 length is 16 residues. As concerns this clonotype: Its specificity is not known.

Each sample yielded at least 6 million isolated PBMCs. A second PCR of about 6 to 11 cycles used a sample-barcoded 5' primer and a J-beta primer mix. A single record per CDR3 protein comes from TCRdb applying MiXCR to the 5' RACE reads. The sample has 700,000 to 950,000 distinct CDR3 sequences, 55% to 70% seen once; the top ten hold roughly 22%. Study outcomes and limitations: Higher diversity and more naive CD4+ cells were features of long-lived donors, compared to aged donors. Bulk PBMC profiling left naive and antigen-experienced comparisons inconclusive. In older individuals, TCR beta diversity per million T cells was lower, falling roughly linearly with age.

This sequence joins TRBV7-6 and TRBJ2-6, with D uncertain. This receptor was taken from a man younger than 45 in good health. The sequencing input was blood. CDR3 DNA sequence: TGTGCCAGCAGCCACGACAAGTACTCTGGGGCCAACGTCCTGACTTTC. As protein: CASSHDKYSGANVLTF.